This T cell receptor (beta chain) was identified during a study of CD8+ T cells in alopecia areata. Extraction of RNA preceded its reverse transcription into cDNA, which served as the sequencing template. Data came from immunoSEQ multiplex PCR; TCRdb stores just in-frame clones and leaves some out. The table includes approximately 100,000 clones, 60% detected once. Findings and limits, study-wide: Among the 100 top clones, expanded CD8+ clones, like scalp clonality, were significantly decreased by tofacitinib. Tofacitinib did not eliminate many expanded lesional clones from scalp or blood.

As for this clone: What it binds is unknown.

Per the germline V gene, CDR1 is SEHNR and CDR2 is FQNEAQ (reference sequence). The ends were cut back, 5 bases at V and 5 bases at J, with 12 bases in the middle. This CDR3 has 13 residues. The treatment: oral pan-JAK inhibitor, 5-10 mg twice daily. The genes are TRBV7-9 and TRBJ1-2, with D uncertain. This receptor was identified in a human donor with alopecia areata. The sequencing used CD8+ T cells sorted from blood, collected around week 55, from a patient treated with tofacitinib. CDR3 amino acids: CASSVREGYGYTF. The DNA of the CDR3 is TGTGCCAGCAGCGTCCGGGAAGGATATGGCTACACCTTC.